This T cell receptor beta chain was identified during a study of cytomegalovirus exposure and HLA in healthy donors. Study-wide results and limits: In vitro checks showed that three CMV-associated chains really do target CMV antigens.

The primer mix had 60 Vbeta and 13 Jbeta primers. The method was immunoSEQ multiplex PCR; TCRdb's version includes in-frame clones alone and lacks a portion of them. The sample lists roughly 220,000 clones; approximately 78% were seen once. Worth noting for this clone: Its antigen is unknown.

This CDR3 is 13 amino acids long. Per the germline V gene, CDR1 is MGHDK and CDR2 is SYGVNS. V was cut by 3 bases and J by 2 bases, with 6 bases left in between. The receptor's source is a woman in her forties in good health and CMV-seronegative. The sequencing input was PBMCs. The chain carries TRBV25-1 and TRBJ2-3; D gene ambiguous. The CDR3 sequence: CASSERYTDTQYF. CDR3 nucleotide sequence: TGTGCCAGCAGTGAGCGGTACACAGATACGCAGTATTTT.